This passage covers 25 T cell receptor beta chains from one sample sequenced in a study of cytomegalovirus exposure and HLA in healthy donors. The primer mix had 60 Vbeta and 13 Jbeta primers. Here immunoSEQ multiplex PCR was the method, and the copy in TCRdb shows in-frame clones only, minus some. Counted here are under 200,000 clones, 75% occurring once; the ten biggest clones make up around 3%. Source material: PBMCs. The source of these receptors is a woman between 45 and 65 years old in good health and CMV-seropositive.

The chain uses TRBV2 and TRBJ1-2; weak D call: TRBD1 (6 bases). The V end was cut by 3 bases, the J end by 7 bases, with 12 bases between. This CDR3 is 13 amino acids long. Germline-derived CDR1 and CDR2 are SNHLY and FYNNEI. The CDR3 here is CASSEVQGSGYTF. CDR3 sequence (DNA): TGTGCCAGCAGTGAGGTTCAGGGGAGTGGCTACACCTTC.

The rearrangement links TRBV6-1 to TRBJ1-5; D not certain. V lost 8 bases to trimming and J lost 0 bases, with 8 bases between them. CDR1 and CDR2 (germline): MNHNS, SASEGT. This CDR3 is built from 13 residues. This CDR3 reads CASEESSNQPQHF. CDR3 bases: TGTGCCAGCGAGGAGAGTAGCAATCAGCCCCAGCATTTT.

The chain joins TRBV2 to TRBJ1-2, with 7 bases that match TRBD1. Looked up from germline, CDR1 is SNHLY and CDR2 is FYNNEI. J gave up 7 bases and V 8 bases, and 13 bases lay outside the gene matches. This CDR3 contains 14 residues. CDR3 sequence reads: CASEGTALSGGYTF. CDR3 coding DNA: TGTGCCAGCGAGGGGACAGCATTATCGGGTGGCTACACCTTC.

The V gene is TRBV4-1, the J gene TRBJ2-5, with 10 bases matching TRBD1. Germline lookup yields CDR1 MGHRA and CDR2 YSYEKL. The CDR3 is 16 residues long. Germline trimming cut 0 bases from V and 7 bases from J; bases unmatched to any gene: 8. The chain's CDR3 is CASSQEGTGARGTQYF. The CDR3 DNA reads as TGCGCCAGCAGCCAAGAAGGGACAGGGGCACGAGGGACCCAGTACTTC.

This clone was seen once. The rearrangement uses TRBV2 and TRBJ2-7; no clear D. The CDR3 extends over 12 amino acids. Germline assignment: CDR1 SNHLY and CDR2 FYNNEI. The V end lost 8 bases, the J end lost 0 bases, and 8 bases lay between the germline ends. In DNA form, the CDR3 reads TGTGCCAGCGGAGTCAGCTCCTACGAGCAGTACTTC. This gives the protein CASGVSSYEQYF. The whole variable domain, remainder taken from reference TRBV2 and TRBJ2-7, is EPEVTQTPSHQVTQMGQEVILRCVPISNHLYFYWYRQILGQKVEFLVSFYNNEISEKSEIFDDQFSVERPDGSNFTLKIRSTKLEDSAMYFCASGVSSYEQYFGPGTRLTVT.

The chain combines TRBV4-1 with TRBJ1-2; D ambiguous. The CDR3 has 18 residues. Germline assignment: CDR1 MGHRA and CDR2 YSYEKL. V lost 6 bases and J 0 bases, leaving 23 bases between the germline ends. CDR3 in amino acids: CASRPLFVRRETNYGYTF. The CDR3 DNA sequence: TGCGCCAGCAGACCTTTGTTTGTCCGGAGGGAAACTAACTATGGCTACACCTTC.

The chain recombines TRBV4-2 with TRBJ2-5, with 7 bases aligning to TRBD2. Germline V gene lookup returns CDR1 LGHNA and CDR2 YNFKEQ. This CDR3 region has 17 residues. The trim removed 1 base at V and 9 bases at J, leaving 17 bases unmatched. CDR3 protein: CASSQVRAGLAVGAQYF. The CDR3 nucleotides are TGTGCCAGCAGCCAAGTTAGGGCGGGGCTAGCGGTCGGAGCCCAGTACTTC.

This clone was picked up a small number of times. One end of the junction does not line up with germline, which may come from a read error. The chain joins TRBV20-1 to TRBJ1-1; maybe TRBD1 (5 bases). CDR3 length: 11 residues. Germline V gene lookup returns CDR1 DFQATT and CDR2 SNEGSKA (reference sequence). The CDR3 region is CRSGSDTESFF. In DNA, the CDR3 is TGCAGGTCGGGTTCGGACACTGAATCTTTCTTT.

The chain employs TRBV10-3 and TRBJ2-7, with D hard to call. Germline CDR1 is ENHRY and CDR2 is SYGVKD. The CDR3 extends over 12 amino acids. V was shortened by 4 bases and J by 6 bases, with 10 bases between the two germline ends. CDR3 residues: CAISAEAREQYF. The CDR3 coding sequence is TGTGCCATCAGTGCAGAGGCGCGCGAGCAGTACTTC.

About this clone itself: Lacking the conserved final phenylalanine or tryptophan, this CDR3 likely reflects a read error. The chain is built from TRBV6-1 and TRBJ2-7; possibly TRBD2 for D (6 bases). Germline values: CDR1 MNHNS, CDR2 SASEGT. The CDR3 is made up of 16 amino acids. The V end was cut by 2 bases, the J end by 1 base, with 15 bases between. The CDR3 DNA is TGTGCCAGCAGTGAATTCATGCGGGGATTTTCCTACGAGCAGTACCTC. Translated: CASSEFMRGFSYEQYL.

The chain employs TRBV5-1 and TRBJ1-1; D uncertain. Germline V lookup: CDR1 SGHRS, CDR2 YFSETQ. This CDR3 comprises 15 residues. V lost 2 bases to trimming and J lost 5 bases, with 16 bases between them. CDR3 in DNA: TGCGCCAGCAGCTTTGGTTTGGAGGGAAGTACTGAAGCTTTCTTT. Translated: CASSFGLEGSTEAFF.

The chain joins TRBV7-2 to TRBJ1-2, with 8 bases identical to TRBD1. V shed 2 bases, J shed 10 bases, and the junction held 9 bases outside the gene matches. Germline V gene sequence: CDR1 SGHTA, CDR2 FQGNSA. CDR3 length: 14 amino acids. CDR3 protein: CASSLNLGTGTYTF. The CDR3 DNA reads TGTGCCAGCAGCTTAAATCTGGGGACAGGTACCTACACCTTC. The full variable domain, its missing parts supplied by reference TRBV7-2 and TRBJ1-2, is GAGVSQSPSNKVTEKGKDVELRCDPISGHTALYWYRQSLGQGLEFLIYFQGNSAPDKSGLPSDRFSAERTGGSVSTLTIQRTQQEDSAVYLCASSLNLGTGTYTFGSGTRLTVV.

Written as DNA, the CDR3 is TGTGCCACCCGGGGGAGCGGCACTGAAGCTTTCTTT. Its translation: CATRGSGTEAFF. The chain combines TRBV30 with TRBJ1-1, with TRBD1 as a possible D gene (5 bases). V was shortened by 8 bases and J by 4 bases, with 14 bases between the two germline ends. This CDR3 has 12 amino acids. Germline V gene sequence: CDR1 GTSNPN, CDR2 SVGIG (reference sequence). The full variable domain, with the rest looked up from reference TRBV30 and TRBJ1-1, is SQTIHQWPATLVQPVGSPLSLECTVEGTSNPNLYWYRQAAGRGLQLLFYSVGIGQISSEVPQNLSASRPQDRQFILSSKKLLLSDSGFYLCATRGSGTEAFFGQGTRLTVV.

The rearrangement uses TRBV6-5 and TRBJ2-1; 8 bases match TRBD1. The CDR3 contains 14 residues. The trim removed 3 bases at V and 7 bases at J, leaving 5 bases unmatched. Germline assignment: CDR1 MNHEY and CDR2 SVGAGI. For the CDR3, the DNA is TGTGCCAGCAGTTATGGACAGGGTTGGAATGAGCAGTTCTTC. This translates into CASSYGQGWNEQFF.

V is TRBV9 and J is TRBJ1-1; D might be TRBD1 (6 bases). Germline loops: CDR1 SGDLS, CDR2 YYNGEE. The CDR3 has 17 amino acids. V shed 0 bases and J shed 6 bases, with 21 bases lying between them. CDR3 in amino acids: CASSVDDMGGRGAEAFF. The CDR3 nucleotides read TGTGCCAGCAGCGTAGATGATATGGGGGGGCGAGGGGCTGAAGCTTTCTTT.

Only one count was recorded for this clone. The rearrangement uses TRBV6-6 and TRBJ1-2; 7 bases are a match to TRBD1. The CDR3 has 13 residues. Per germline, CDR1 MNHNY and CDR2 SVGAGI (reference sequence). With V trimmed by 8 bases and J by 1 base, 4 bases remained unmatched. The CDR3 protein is CASETGFNYGYTF. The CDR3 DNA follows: TGTGCCAGCGAGACAGGGTTTAACTATGGCTACACCTTC.

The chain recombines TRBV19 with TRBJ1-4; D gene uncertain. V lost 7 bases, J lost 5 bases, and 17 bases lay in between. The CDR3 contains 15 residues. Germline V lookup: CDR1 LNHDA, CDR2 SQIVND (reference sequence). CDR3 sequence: CASTPRRGLNEKLFF. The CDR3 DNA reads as TGTGCCAGTACCCCCAGGAGAGGGTTGAATGAAAAACTGTTTTTT.

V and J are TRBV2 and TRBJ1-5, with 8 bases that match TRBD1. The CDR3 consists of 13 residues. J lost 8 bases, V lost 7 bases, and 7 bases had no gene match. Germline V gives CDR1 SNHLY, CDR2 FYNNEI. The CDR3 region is CASTSGTGKPQHF. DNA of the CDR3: TGTGCCAGCACTTCCGGGACAGGAAAGCCCCAGCATTTT. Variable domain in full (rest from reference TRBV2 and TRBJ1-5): EPEVTQTPSHQVTQMGQEVILRCVPISNHLYFYWYRQILGQKVEFLVSFYNNEISEKSEIFDDQFSVERPDGSNFTLKIRSTKLEDSAMYFCASTSGTGKPQHFGDGTRLSIL.

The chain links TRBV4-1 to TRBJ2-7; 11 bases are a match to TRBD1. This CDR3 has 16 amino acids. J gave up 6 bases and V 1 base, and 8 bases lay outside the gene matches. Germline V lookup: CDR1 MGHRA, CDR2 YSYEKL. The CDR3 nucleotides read TGCGCCAGCAGCCAAGCCCCCGGGACAGGGGGAATCGAGCAGTACTTC. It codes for CASSQAPGTGGIEQYF.

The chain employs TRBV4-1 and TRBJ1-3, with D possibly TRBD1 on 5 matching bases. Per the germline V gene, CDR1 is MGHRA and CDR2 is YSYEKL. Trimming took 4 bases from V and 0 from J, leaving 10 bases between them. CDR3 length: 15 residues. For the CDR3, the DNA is TGCGCCAGCAGCCTATCGGACACCTCTGGAAACACCATATATTTT. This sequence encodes CASSLSDTSGNTIYF.

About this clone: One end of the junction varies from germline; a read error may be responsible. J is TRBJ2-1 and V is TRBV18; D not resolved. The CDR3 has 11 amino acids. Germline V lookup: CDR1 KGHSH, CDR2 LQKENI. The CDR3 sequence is CASSSRLAPVF. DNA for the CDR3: TGTGCCAGCTCATCGCGCCTCGCCCCGGTCTTC.

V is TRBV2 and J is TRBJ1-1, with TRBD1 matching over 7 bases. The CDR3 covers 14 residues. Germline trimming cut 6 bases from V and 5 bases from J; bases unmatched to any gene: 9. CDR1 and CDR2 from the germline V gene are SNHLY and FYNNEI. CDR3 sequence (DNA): TGTGCCAGCAGGCGAGGGGGCGTGGGGACTGAAGCTTTCTTT. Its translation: CASRRGGVGTEAFF. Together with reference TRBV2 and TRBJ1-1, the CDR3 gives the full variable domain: EPEVTQTPSHQVTQMGQEVILRCVPISNHLYFYWYRQILGQKVEFLVSFYNNEISEKSEIFDDQFSVERPDGSNFTLKIRSTKLEDSAMYFCASRRGGVGTEAFFGQGTRLTVV.

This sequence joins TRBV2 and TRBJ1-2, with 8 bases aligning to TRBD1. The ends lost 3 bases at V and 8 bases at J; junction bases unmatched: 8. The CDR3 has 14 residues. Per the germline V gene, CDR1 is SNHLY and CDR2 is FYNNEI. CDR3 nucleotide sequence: TGTGCCAGCAGTGAGAGGTGGACAGGGTGCGGCTACACCTTC. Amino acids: CASSERWTGCGYTF.

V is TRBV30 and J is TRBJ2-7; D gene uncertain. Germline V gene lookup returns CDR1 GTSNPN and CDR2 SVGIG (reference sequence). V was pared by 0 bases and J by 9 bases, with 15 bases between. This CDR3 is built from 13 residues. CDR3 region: CAWSVEGYLGQYF. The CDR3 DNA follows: TGTGCCTGGAGTGTCGAAGGTTACCTAGGGCAGTACTTC.

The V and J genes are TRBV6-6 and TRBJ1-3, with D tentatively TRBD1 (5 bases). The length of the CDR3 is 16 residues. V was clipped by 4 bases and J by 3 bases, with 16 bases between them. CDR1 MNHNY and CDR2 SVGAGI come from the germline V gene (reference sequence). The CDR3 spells CASSLPAGEDGNTIYF. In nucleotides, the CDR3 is TGTGCCAGCAGTTTACCGGCGGGGGAGGATGGAAACACCATATATTTT.